Given below is one T cell receptor (beta chain) in context. Its antigen is not identified. Unmatched junction bases numbered 8, after V lost 3 bases and J lost 3 bases. Germline CDR1 reads LNHDA; CDR2 reads SQIVND (reference sequence). The CDR3 contains 15 residues. This record belongs to a study of Ad26.COV2.S vaccination and SARS-CoV-2 variants. Study-level points and caveats: Greater spike-specific TCR breadth was seen in vaccine recipients than in placebo recipients. Analytic work on TCR breadth and depth might have understated the full extent of total T cell responses.

Clones were read by immunoSEQ multiplex PCR, and TCRdb kept only the in-frame ones, dropping some. The sample carries 300,000 to 400,000 clones, 80% to 90% recorded once. Documented treatment: over 15 received Ad26.COV2.S at low or high dose, single or two shots; 5 received placebo; per-sample allocation not given. Following the first vaccine or placebo injection, samples were taken on day 63. The rearrangement links TRBV19 to TRBJ2-7; TRBD1 agrees at 7 bases. This TCR came from a person between 18 and 65 years old who received the Ad26.COV2.S COVID-19 vaccine or a placebo. The material was peripheral blood, obtained in a trial of Ad26.COV2.S vaccine versus placebo. CDR3: CASSIWAGGSYEQYF. In DNA, the CDR3 is TGTGCCAGTAGTATCTGGGCAGGGGGAAGCTACGAGCAGTACTTC.